This section outlines one T cell receptor (beta chain) sequence together with its context. This CDR3 spans 11 amino acids. The germline V gene has CDR1 DFQATT and CDR2 SNEGSKA (reference sequence). These data are taken from a study of shared T cell receptors in the human thymus. Generated by immunoSEQ multiplex PCR, the TCRdb table keeps only in-frame clones and is missing some. The sample lists roughly 660,000 clones; 70% to 90% were seen once. The sample was also linked to a second study, of human thymus T cells. That source reports: Infants, healthy and Finnish, who were having corrective surgery for congenital heart defects served as donors. Resections from corrective heart surgery supplied the thymus tissue.

V is TRBV20-1 and J is TRBJ1-1; D ambiguous. The sequenced material came from thymocytes. This clonotype originated in a boy under three years old with a congenital heart defect. Here the CDR3 reads CSATDVTEAFF. The CDR3 nucleotides read TGCAGCGCCACAGACGTCACTGAAGCTTTCTTT.